Presented here are 7 T cell receptor beta chains from one specimen sequenced in a study of cytomegalovirus exposure and HLA in healthy donors (dated 2017 in TCRdb). The library relied on the immunoSEQ multiplex PCR assay. The multiplex PCR relied on a mix of 60 forward primers for TCR Vbeta segments and 13 reverse primers for TCR Jbeta segments. Held by TCRdb, this immuneACCESS table contains in-frame sequences only and omits some clones. Under half of the omission traces to an unresolved V gene where checked; the cause of the rest is unknown. The sample table shows about 190,000 clones, and roughly nine tenths are seen once. Around 0.99% of the sample comes from the top ten. Sequencing used PBMCs. The receptor set was obtained from a boy aged 2-9 years in good health and CMV-seronegative.

The chain uses TRBV30 and TRBJ1-2; TRBD1 might be the D (6 bases). The CDR3 loop spans 11 amino acids. V lost 2 bases to trimming and J lost 8 bases, with 9 bases between them. Per germline, CDR1 GTSNPN and CDR2 SVGIG (reference sequence). CDR3 nucleotides: TGTGCCTGGAGTAATCAGGGGGGCTACACCTTC. Protein sequence: CAWSNQGGYTF.

V and J are TRBV7-9 and TRBJ2-1; 7 nucleotides line up with TRBD1. The length of the CDR3 is 19 residues. Germline V lookup: CDR1 SEHNR, CDR2 FQNEAQ (reference sequence). Trimming took 2 bases from V and 0 from J; bases not matched to a gene: 13. The CDR3 loop is CASSLPYFSDRSSYNEQFF. CDR3 nucleotides: TGTGCCAGCAGCTTACCATACTTTTCGGACAGGAGCTCCTACAATGAGCAGTTCTTC.

This clone was counted only a few times. The V and J genes are TRBV4-1 and TRBJ1-4; tentatively, D is TRBD1 (6 bases). The length of the CDR3 is 12 residues. V was trimmed by 1 base and J by 11 bases, leaving 8 bases between them. Germline-derived CDR1 and CDR2 are MGHRA and YSYEKL. CDR3 nucleotide sequence: TGCGCCAGCAGCCAAGTGGACAGTAAACTGTTTTTT. Its protein is CASSQVDSKLFF.

In this sample, this clone turned up a few times. The chain has TRBV30 and TRBJ1-1; D remains unclear. The V end was cut by 1 base, the J end by 3 bases, with 24 bases between. CDR1 is GTSNPN and CDR2 is SVGIG in the germline V gene (reference sequence). There are 18 residues in the CDR3. Here the CDR3 DNA reads TGTGCCTGGAGTGCGGACCCCTTTAAAGAGGGCTGGGACACTGAAGCTTTCTTT. It codes for CAWSADPFKEGWDTEAFF. Full variable domain (remainder filled in from reference TRBV30 and TRBJ1-1): SQTIHQWPATLVQPVGSPLSLECTVEGTSNPNLYWYRQAAGRGLQLLFYSVGIGQISSEVPQNLSASRPQDRQFILSSKKLLLSDSGFYLCAWSADPFKEGWDTEAFFGQGTRLTVV.

CDR3 sequence reads: CASSLAPPGTNYGYTF. The CDR3 bases are TGTGCCAGCAGTTTGGCCCCACCCGGGACAAACTATGGCTACACCTTC. The chain couples TRBV28 to TRBJ1-2, with D tentatively TRBD1 (6 bases). With 3 bases removed from V and 2 bases from J, the gap between germline ends came to 16 bases. The CDR3 contains 16 residues. Per germline, CDR1 MDHEN and CDR2 SYDVKM.

This clone was detected only a few times. The chain couples TRBV9 to TRBJ1-4; D perhaps matches TRBD1 (6 bases). V was pared by 1 base and J by 6 bases, with 10 bases between. The CDR3 length is 14 residues. The germline V gene encodes CDR1 SGDLS and CDR2 YYNGEE. The CDR3 loop is CASSVQGYDEKLFF. The CDR3 DNA sequence: TGTGCCAGCAGCGTACAGGGGTATGATGAAAAACTGTTTTTT.

The CDR3 nucleotides read TGTGCCACCAGTTCGGCCGGTACAGGGGGCTATGGCTACACCTTC. This translates into CATSSAGTGGYGYTF. This chain uses TRBV15 with TRBJ1-2, with 8 positions matching TRBD1. The germline gives CDR1 LNHNV, CDR2 YYDKDF (reference sequence). The V gene end was trimmed by 6 bases and the J gene end by 4 bases; junction bases not matched to a gene: 10. The length of the CDR3 is 15 residues.